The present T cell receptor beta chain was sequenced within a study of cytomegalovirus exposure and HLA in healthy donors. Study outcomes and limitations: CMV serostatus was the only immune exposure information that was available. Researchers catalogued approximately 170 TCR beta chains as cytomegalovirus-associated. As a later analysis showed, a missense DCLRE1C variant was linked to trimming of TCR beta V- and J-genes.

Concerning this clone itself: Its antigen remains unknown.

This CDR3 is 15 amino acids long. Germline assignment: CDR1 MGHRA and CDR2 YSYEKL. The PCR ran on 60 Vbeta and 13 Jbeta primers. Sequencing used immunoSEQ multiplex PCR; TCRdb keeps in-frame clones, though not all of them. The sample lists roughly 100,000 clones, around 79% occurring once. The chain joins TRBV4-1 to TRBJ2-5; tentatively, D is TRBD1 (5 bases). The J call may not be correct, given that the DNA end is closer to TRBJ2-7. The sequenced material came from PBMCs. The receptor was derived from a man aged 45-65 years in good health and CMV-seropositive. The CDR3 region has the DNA TGCGCCAGCAGCCGACCAGTAGGGGCCTCCTACGAGCAGTACTTC. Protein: CASSRPVGASYEQYF.